This TCR beta chain was obtained from a study of ipilimumab plus nivolumab after autologous stem cell transplantation. About the research overall: Patients received a median of about 5 ipilimumab and eight or nine nivolumab doses.

Whole-study findings and limits: TCR repertoire, Treg phenotype and gut microbiota reportedly support more study of this approach.

Note on this clone: Its target is unknown.

Checkpoint therapy with ipilimumab 1 mg/kg began 14 to 28 days after transplant. Dosing: nivolumab 3 mg/kg IV, weeks 1, 4, 7, 10, then every two weeks to week 26. Trimming shortened V by 3 bases and J by 2 bases, and 9 bases separated the two germline ends. The length of the CDR3 is 14 residues. Germline V gene lookup returns CDR1 KGHSH and CDR2 LQKENI. Using immunoSEQ multiplex PCR, the repertoire was profiled, and TCRdb retains in-frame clones only, with some absent. The sample has 37,000 or so clones, 85% to 95% seen once. The source is a male donor with multiple myeloma. This chain connects TRBV18 to TRBJ2-3, with unresolved D. The sample in question was PBMCs, obtained in a trial of ipilimumab plus nivolumab as post-transplant consolidation. This chain's CDR3 is CASSPGAATDTQYF. DNA for the CDR3: TGTGCCAGCTCACCGGGCGCTGCCACAGATACGCAGTATTTT.